This TCR beta chain was captured by sequencing in a study of cytomegalovirus exposure and HLA in healthy donors. Study-wide context: Among the 398 genotyped donors, around 85% were placed in the Caucasian-associated ancestry cluster. Whole-study results and caveats: Data from an earlier analysis indicated that most TCR beta V segments were productive either about 87% or about 30% of the time.

The CDR3 totals 16 residues. From germline, CDR1 is SGDLS and CDR2 YYNGEE. The junction had 10 bases not matched to a gene; V was cut back by 3 bases and J by 6 bases. The PCR used 60 Vbeta and 13 Jbeta primers. Only in-frame clones appear in the TCRdb table, and some are missing; sequencing was by immunoSEQ multiplex PCR. The table lists about 130,000 clones, around 67% of them singletons. Remarks on this clone: The antigen remains undetermined.

The origin of this receptor is a woman aged 40 to 49 in good health and CMV-seropositive. Source material: PBMCs. The chain carries TRBV9 and TRBJ2-3; 10 nucleotides align to TRBD1. The CDR3 nucleotides are TGTGCCAGCAGCGCCGGGGGACAGGGGAGATCCGATACGCAGTATTTT. This translates into CASSAGGQGRSDTQYF.